A selection of T cell receptor beta chains follows, all from one sample in a study of cytomegalovirus exposure and HLA in healthy donors. Data came from immunoSEQ multiplex PCR; TCRdb stores just in-frame clones and leaves some out. There are about 160,000 clones in the sample; around 77% occur only once, and approximately 1.8% lies in the top ten. Sequencing was carried out using PBMCs. Receptor source: a woman between 25 and 40 years old in good health and CMV-seronegative. The conserved cysteine and the conserved F or W are not part of the CDR3 here. Each record gives: J gene, clone size, D gene, V gene, CDR3 protein. The D gene is left open where the match is weak. The size field is filled for only some rows; it gives once, few, many or a size class.

TRBJ2-5	few	TRBD1	TRBV27	ASRLGTEETQY
TRBJ2-5	-	-	TRBV18	ASSPRRQETQY
TRBJ1-5	once	-	TRBV27	ASSLTRGSNQPQH
TRBJ2-1	few	-	TRBV6-5	ASSLRGEQF
TRBJ1-4	few	TRBD1	TRBV2	ASSPRGQKNEKLF
TRBJ2-7	-	TRBD1	TRBV15	ATSRSPGTGVYEQY
TRBJ1-1	-	TRBD1	TRBV19	ASSLDRGLDAGRTEAF
TRBJ1-3	many	-	TRBV4-1	ASSRPGNTIY
TRBJ2-5	-	-	TRBV7-2	ASSLGGGPQETQY
TRBJ2-2	-	TRBD2	TRBV5-4	ASGTGTSGMPNTGELF
TRBJ1-4	-	-	TRBV4-1	ASSQTTEKLF
TRBJ1-2	few	TRBD1	TRBV30	AWSRDRKLYGYT
TRBJ1-1	-	-	TRBV18	ASSLGQDTEAF
TRBJ2-1	-	-	TRBV6-5	ASSYDLGSYNEQF
TRBJ2-5	-	TRBD2	TRBV27	ASSSPMTSGSFQWETQY
TRBJ1-2	-	-	TRBV9	ASSVVASGGGYT